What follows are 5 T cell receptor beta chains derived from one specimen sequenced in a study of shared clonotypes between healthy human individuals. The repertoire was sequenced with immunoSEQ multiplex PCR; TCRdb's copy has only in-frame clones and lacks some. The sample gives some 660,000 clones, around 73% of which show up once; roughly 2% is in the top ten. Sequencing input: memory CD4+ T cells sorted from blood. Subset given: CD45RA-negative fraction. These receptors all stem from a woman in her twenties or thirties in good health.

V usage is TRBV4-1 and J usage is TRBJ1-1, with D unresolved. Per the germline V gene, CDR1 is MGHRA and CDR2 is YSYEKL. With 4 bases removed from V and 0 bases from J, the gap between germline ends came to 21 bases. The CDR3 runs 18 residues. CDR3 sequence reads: CASSLLTGENGVNTEAFF. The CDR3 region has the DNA TGCGCCAGCAGCCTCCTCACCGGGGAAAACGGGGTGAACACTGAAGCTTTCTTT.

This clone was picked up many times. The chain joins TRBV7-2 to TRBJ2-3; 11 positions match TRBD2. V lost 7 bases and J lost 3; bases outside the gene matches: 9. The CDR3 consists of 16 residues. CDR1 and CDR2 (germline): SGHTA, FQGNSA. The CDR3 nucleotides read TGTGCCAGCACCCAAGGGGCTAGCGGGAGGACAGATACGCAGTATTTT. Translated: CASTQGASGRTDTQYF.

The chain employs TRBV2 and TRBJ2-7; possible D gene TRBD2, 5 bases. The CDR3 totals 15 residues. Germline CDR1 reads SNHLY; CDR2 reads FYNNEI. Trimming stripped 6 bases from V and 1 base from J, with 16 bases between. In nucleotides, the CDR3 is TGTGCCAGCAGAGGTAGCGTCGACCTTTCCTACGAGCAGTACTTC. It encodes CASRGSVDLSYEQYF.

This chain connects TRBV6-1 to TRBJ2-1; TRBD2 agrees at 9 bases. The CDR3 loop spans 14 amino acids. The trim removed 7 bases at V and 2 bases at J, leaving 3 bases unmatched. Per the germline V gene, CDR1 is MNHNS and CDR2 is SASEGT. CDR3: CASMASGAYNEQFF. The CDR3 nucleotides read TGTGCCAGCATGGCTAGCGGGGCCTACAATGAGCAGTTCTTC.

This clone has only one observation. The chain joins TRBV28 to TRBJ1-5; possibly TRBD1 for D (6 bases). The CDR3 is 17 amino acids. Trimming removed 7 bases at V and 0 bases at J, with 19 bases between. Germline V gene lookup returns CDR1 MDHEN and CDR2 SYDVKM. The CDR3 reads CASTTPQGAYSNQPQHF. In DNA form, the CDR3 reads TGTGCCAGCACCACCCCACAGGGTGCGTATAGCAATCAGCCCCAGCATTTT.